This T cell receptor (beta chain) derives from a study of human T cells and chemical hapten exposure. At the level of the study: All through the roughly 25-week study, the scalp of each patient received diphenylcyclopropenone doses weekly.

Trimming removed 1 base at V and 8 bases at J, with 24 bases between. This CDR3 is 19 amino acids long. CDR1 is SEHNR, CDR2 FQNEAQ, per germline (reference sequence). Time point: pre-sensitization, week 0. Described treatment: therapeutic diphenylcyclopropenone sensitization with weekly scalp DPC. In TCRdb, the RACE reads were re-called with MiXCR into one record per CDR3 protein. The table records around 56,000 distinct CDR3 sequences, more than 9% of them present only once. This clonotype has a handful of counts. This material consisted of whole blood, taken in connection with sensitization to the hapten diphenylcyclopropenone (DPC). The receptor's source is a man aged 40-50 years with alopecia areata. Some clones in this sample may be carry-over from other donors' samples. The chain recombines TRBV7-9 with TRBJ1-6; possibly TRBD1 for D (5 bases). The CDR3 coding sequence is TGTGCCAGCAGCTTAGGTATTGGGGGACCGAAGAAGGAGGATTCACCCCTCCACTTT. This translates into CASSLGIGGPKKEDSPLHF.